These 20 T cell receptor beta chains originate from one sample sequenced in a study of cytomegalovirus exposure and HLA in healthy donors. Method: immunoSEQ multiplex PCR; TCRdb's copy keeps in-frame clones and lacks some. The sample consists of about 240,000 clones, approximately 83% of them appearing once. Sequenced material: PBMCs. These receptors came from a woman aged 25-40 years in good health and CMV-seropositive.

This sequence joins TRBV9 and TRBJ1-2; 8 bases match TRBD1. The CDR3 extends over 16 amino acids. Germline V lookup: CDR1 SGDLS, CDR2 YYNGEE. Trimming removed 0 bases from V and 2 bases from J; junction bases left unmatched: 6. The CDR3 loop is CASSVAHGTGNYGYTF. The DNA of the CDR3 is TGTGCCAGCAGCGTAGCCCACGGGACAGGCAACTATGGCTACACCTTC.

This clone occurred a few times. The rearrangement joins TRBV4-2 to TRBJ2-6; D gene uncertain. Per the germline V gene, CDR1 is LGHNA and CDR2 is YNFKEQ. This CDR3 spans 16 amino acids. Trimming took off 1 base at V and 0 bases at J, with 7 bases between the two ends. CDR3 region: CASSQGESSGANVLTF. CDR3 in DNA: TGTGCCAGCAGCCAAGGCGAGAGCTCTGGGGCCAACGTCCTGACTTTC.

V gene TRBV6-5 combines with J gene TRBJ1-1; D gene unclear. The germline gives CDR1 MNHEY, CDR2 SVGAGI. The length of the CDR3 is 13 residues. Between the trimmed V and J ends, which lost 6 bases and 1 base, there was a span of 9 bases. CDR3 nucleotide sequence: TGTGCCAGCAGAAGGAACAGGAACACTGAAGCTTTCTTT. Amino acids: CASRRNRNTEAFF.

The CDR3 spells CAWEEQGSSHQPQHF. DNA of the CDR3: TGTGCCTGGGAGGAACAGGGGTCCTCTCATCAGCCCCAGCATTTT. The chain links TRBV30 to TRBJ1-5; 7 bases line up with TRBD1. Trimming removed 5 bases from V and 5 bases from J; junction bases left unmatched: 12. In germline, CDR1 is GTSNPN, CDR2 SVGIG (reference sequence). The CDR3 is 15 residues long. The full variable domain, with the rest looked up from reference TRBV30 and TRBJ1-5, is SQTIHQWPATLVQPVGSPLSLECTVEGTSNPNLYWYRQAAGRGLQLLFYSVGIGQISSEVPQNLSASRPQDRQFILSSKKLLLSDSGFYLCAWEEQGSSHQPQHFGDGTRLSIL.

CDR3 sequence: CASSNLRSYGYTF. CDR3 coding DNA: TGTGCCAGCAGCAACCTACGGAGCTATGGCTACACCTTC. This sequence joins TRBV28 and TRBJ1-2; D is ambiguous. CDR1 is MDHEN, CDR2 SYDVKM, per germline. The CDR3 sequence is 13 residues long. V lost 6 bases, J lost 4 bases, and 12 bases lay in between.

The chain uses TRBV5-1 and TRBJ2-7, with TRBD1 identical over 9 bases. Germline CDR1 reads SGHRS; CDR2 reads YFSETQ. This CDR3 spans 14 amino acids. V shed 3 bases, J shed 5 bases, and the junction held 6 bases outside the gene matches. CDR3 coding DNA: TGCGCCAGCAGCTCATTACAGGGGGCTGACGAGCAGTACTTC. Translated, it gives CASSSLQGADEQYF.

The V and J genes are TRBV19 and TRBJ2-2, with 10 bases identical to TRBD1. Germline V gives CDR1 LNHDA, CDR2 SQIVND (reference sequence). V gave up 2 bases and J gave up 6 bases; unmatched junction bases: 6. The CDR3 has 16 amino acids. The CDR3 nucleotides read TGTGCCAGTAGTATACTATTGGGGACAGGGGCCGGGGAGCTGTTTTTT. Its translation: CASSILLGTGAGELFF. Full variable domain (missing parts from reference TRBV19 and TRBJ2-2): DGGITQSPKYLFRKEGQNVTLSCEQNLNHDAMYWYRQDPGQGLRLIYYSQIVNDFQKGDIAEGYSVSREKKESFPLTVTSAQKNPTAFYLCASSILLGTGAGELFFGEGSRLTVL.

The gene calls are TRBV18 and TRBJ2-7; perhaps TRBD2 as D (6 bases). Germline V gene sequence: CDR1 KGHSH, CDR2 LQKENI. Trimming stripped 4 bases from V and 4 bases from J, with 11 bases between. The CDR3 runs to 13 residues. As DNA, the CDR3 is TGTGCCAGCTCACTCGTCGGGGGATACGAGCAGTACTTC. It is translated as CASSLVGGYEQYF.

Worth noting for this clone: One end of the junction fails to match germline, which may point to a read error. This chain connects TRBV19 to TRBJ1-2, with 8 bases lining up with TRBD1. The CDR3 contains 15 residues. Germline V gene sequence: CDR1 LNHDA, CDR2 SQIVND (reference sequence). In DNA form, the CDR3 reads TGTGCCAGTAGTATCATGGATCGGGACAGGAGCATCCTCTTCTTC. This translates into CASSIMDRDRSILFF.

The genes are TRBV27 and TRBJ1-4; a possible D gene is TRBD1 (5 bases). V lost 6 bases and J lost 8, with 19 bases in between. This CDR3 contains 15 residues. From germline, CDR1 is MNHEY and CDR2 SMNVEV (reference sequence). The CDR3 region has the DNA TGTGCCAGCAGAAGACTAGGGGTCCATGGAGAAAAACTGTTTTTT. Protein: CASRRLGVHGEKLFF.

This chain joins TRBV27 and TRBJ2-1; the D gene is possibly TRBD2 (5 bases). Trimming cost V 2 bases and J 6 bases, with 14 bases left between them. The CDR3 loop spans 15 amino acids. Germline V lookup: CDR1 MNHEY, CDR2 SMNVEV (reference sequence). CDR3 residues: CASSLVGSPLNEQFF. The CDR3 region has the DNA TGTGCCAGCAGTTTAGTGGGGAGCCCCCTCAATGAGCAGTTCTTC.

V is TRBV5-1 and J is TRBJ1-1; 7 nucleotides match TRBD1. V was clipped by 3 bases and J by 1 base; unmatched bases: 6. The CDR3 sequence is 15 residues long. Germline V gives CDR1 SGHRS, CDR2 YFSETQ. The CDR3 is CASSSRQGENTEAFF. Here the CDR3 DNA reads TGCGCCAGCAGCTCCCGACAGGGTGAGAACACTGAAGCTTTCTTT. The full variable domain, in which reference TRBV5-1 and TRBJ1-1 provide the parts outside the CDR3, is KAGVTQTPRYLIKTRGQQVTLSCSPISGHRSVSWYQQTPGQGLQFLFEYFSETQRNKGNFPGRFSGRQFSNSRSEMNVSTLELGDSALYLCASSSRQGENTEAFFGQGTRLTVV.

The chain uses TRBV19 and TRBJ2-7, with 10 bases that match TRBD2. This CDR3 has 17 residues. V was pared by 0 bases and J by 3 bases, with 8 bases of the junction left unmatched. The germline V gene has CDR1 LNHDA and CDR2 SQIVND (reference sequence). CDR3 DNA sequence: TGTGCCAGTAGTATAGATCTATCTAGCGGGAGTGGCTACGAGCAGTACTTC. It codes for CASSIDLSSGSGYEQYF.

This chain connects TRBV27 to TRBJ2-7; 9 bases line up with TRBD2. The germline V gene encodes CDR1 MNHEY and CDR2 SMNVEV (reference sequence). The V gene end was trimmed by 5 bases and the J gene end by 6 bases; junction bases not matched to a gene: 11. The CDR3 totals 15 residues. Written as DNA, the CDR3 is TGTGCCAGCAGTCTGTTAGCGGGAGTAGGGTCCGAGCAGTACTTC. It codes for CASSLLAGVGSEQYF.

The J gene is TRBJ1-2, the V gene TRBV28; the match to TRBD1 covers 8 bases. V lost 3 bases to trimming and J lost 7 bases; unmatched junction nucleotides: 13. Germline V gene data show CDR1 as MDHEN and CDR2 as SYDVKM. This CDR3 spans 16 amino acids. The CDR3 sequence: CASSLDQGALLGGYTF. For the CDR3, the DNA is TGTGCCAGCAGTTTGGATCAGGGGGCATTGTTGGGTGGCTACACCTTC.

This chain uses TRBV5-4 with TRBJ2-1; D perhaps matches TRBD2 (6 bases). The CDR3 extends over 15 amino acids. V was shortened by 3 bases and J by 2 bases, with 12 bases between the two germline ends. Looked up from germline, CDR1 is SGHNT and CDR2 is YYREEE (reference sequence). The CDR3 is CASSWSAGTYNEQFF. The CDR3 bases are TGTGCCAGCAGCTGGTCGGCGGGAACCTACAATGAGCAGTTCTTC.

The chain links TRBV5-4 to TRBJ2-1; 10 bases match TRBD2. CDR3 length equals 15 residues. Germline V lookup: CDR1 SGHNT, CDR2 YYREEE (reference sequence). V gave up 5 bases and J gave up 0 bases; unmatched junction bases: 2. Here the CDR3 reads CASSASGSSYNEQFF. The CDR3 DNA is TGTGCCAGCAGTGCTAGCGGGAGCTCCTACAATGAGCAGTTCTTC.

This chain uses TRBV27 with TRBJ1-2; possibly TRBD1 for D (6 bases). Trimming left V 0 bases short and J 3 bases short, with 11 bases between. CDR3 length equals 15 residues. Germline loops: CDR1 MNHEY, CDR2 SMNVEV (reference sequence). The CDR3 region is CASSLSGQTYYGYTF. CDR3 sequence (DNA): TGTGCCAGCAGTTTATCCGGACAGACATACTATGGCTACACCTTC.

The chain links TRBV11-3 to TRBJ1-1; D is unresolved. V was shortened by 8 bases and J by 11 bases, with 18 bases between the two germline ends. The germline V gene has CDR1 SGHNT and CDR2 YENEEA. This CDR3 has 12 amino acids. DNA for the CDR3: TGTGCCAGCGGGCGGGATCACGGTGTGGCTTTCTTT. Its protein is CASGRDHGVAFF.

Here the CDR3 reads CASSLMRRNTEAFF. In nucleotides, the CDR3 is TGTGCCAGCAGCTTAATGAGGAGAAACACTGAAGCTTTCTTT. V is TRBV7-9 and J is TRBJ1-1; no clear D. Deletions cut 2 bases from V and 2 bases from J, with 9 bases between. This CDR3 spans 14 amino acids. The germline gives CDR1 SEHNR, CDR2 FQNEAQ (reference sequence).